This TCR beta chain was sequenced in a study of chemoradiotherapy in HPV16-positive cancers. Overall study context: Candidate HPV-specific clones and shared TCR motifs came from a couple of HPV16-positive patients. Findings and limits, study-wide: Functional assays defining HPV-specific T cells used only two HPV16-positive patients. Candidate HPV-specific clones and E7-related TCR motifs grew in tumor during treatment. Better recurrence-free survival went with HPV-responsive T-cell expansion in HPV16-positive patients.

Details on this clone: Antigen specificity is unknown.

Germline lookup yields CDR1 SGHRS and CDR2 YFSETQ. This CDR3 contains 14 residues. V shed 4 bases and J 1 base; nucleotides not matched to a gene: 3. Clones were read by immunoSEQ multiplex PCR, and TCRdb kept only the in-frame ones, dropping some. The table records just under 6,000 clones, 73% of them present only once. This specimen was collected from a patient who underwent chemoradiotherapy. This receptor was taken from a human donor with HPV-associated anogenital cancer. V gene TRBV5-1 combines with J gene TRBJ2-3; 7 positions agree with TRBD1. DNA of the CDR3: TGCGCCAGCAGCACGGGACAGCGCACAGATACGCAGTATTTT. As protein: CASSTGQRTDTQYF.